This TCR beta chain came from a study of T cell responses to AZD1222 COVID-19 vaccine. Produced via immunoSEQ multiplex PCR; TCRdb's table is partial and in-frame only. The sample lists some 140,000 clones; roughly 90% were seen once. Details on this clone: Germline and junction disagree at one end, which may indicate a read error.

Germline V CDR1 and CDR2: KGHSH, LQKENI. The CDR3 covers 14 residues. This chain joins TRBV18 and TRBJ1-4; TRBD1 aligns across 8 bases. This TCR was recovered from an adult in good health. The input for sequencing was peripheral blood, taken on day 0 of AZD1222 vaccination. The CDR3 region has the DNA TGTGCCAGCTCTCCACAGGGGGGTACTGAAAAACTGTTTTTT. This translates into CASSPQGGTEKLFF.